A selection of T cell receptor beta chains follows, all from one sample in a study of early T cells in non-severe SARS-CoV-2 infection. TCRdb reprocessed the 5' RACE reads via MiXCR and lists one record per CDR3 protein. Among tens of thousands of distinct CDR3 sequences, 10% were seen once, and the ten largest hold roughly 15%. Sample: whole blood, taken at baseline. The receptors shown here come from an adult who was a healthcare worker with PCR-confirmed SARS-CoV-2 infection or an uninfected control (not recorded which). The CDR3 runs from the conserved cysteine through the conserved F or W. D genes are given only for firm matches. Only some rows state a clone size, as once, few, many or a class for expanded clones.

j_call d_call v_call clone_size cdr3_aa cdr3_nt
TRBJ2-1 . TRBV23-1 many CASSRSPCVASYNEQFF TGCGCCAGCAGTCGCTCCCCTTGCGTTGCCTCCTACAATGAGCAGTTCTTC
TRBJ2-3 . TRBV5-1 few CASSLQPSTDTQYF TGCGCCAGCAGCTTGCAACCTAGCACAGATACGCAGTATTTT
TRBJ2-1 . TRBV4-1 few CASSQDRMGRVVVYNEQFF TGCGCCAGCAGCCAAGACCGAATGGGGCGGGTGGTTGTCTACAATGAGCAGTTCTTC
TRBJ1-1 TRBD1 TRBV6-2/TRBV6-3 many CASSYSRTGHTEAFF TGTGCCAGCAGTTACTCCCGGACAGGTCACACTGAAGCTTTCTTT
TRBJ1-1 . TRBV9 many CASSTGGTEAFF TGTGCCAGCTCTACCGGGGGCACTGAAGCTTTCTTT
TRBJ2-2 . TRBV29-1 . CSVLRESNTGELFF TGCAGCGTTCTTCGAGAGTCGAACACCGGGGAGCTGTTTTTT
TRBJ2-6 . TRBV19 few CASRTVGANVLTF TGTGCCAGCCGAACCGTTGGGGCCAACGTCCTGACTTTC
TRBJ1-1 . TRBV4-3 few CASSQVRGGGRNTEAFF TGCGCCAGCAGCCAAGTTAGGGGCGGGGGACGTAACACTGAAGCTTTCTTT
TRBJ1-1 . TRBV4-3 many CASSQDRLQGDEAFF TGCGCCAGCAGCCAAGATCGGCTGCAGGGTGATGAAGCTTTCTTT
TRBJ1-3 . TRBV7-9 few CASSYMGNTIYF TGTGCCAGCAGCTACATGGGAAACACCATATATTTT
TRBJ2-7 TRBD2 TRBV6-1 few CASSEGTSGRRWNYEQYF TGTGCCAGCAGTGAAGGGACTAGCGGGAGAAGGTGGAACTACGAGCAGTACTTC
TRBJ2-7 . TRBV28 . CASIAGAAYEQYF TGTGCCAGCATCGCAGGGGCCGCTTACGAGCAGTACTTC
TRBJ2-2 TRBD1 TRBV11-2 . CASSREGSGGSGELFF TGTGCCAGCAGCCGCGAGGGCTCAGGGGGCTCCGGGGAGCTGTTTTTT
TRBJ2-6 . TRBV7-3 few CASSLTRKGPGSSGANVLTF TGTGCCAGCAGCTTAACCCGGAAAGGGCCAGGGAGCTCTGGGGCCAACGTCCTGACTTTC
TRBJ1-1 . TRBV28 few CASSLWGAQRNTEAFF TGTGCCAGCAGTTTATGGGGAGCGCAACGTAACACTGAAGCTTTCTTT
TRBJ2-5 TRBD2 TRBV9 . CASSAAGGSETQYF TGTGCCAGCAGCGCCGCGGGGGGCTCAGAGACCCAGTACTTC
TRBJ1-3 . TRBV29-1 . CSVHDGNSGNTIYF TGCAGCGTTCATGACGGGAACTCTGGAAACACCATATATTTT
TRBJ1-1 . TRBV28 . CASQEWPTNTEAFF TGTGCCTCCCAGGAGTGGCCCACCAACACTGAAGCTTTCTTT
TRBJ1-4 TRBD1 TRBV7-6 many CASSAGGEAVEKLFF TGTGCCAGCAGCGCAGGGGGCGAGGCGGTTGAAAAACTGTTTTTT
TRBJ1-1 . TRBV7-2 many CASSLVGQGRTEAFF TGTGCCAGCAGCTTAGTAGGGCAGGGGCGAACTGAAGCTTTCTTT
TRBJ1-6 . TRBV28 many CASSLSLGAPLHF TGTGCCAGCAGTTTATCATTAGGGGCTCCCCTCCACTTT
TRBJ2-5 . TRBV28 . CASSQISLKETQYF TGTGCCAGCAGCCAAATTAGTCTCAAAGAGACCCAGTACTTC